This TCR beta chain was documented in a study of cytomegalovirus exposure and HLA in healthy donors (dated by TCRdb to about 2017). With regard to the full study: According to an earlier analysis of several hundred of the donors, about 179 million T cells yielded some 120 million unique TCR beta sequences and 276 Gb of sequence data. An early release covering around 630 HLA-typed donors comprised 300 to 350 gigabases of sequencing data and around 86 million unique TCR sequences. Of the 300 to 500 genotyped donors, 70% to 90% were placed in the genetic ancestry cluster associated with self-reported Caucasian donors. The aim of the study was to test whether cataloging public T cell receptors could identify signatures of past pathogen exposure. The study used immunosequencing to profile the T cell repertoires of hundreds of subjects and linked those repertoires to cytomegalovirus serostatus. In addition to the first cohort of hundreds of subjects, a separate validation cohort of 130 or so different subjects was used. To predict cytomegalovirus infection status, the study brought together high-throughput TCR immunosequencing, statistical association of individual TCRs with disease status, and machine learning. A later analysis re-examined previously published TCR beta repertoires from about 700 donors and added high-resolution HLA genotyping to investigate patterns of TCR occurrence. Rather than using new phenotypic data, the later analysis identified candidate immune exposures from TCR beta sequences and from how often those sequences occurred across donors. An earlier analysis of 450 to 750 of the donors used high-throughput TCR beta sequencing to judge whether each TCR beta V gene segment behaved as functional or pseudogenic. Donor age, sex, ethnicity and CMV serostatus were collected together with the repertoire data. In a later genetic analysis, genome-wide SNP genotypes for about 60% of the 666 donors were used, and that subset was treated as a discovery cohort. Every discovery cohort repertoire had been produced on one sequencing platform. HLA typing included class I and class II loci at four-digit resolution. Typing coverage differed by locus: A, B, C, DRB1 and DQB1 were typed in roughly 620-640 donors, DQA1 in about 500, DPA1 in 606, and DPB1 in 400 to 480. Because of strong linkage in the cohort, four to six DR-DQ haplotypes were treated as single units for association and clustering. Among 300 to 500 genotyped donors of the cohort, an average of approximately 220,000 unique TCR beta nucleotide sequences was sequenced per donor, of which approximately 19% were non-productive. On the study overall, not on this receptor specifically: A later analysis reported that several top co-occurrence clusters appeared linked to parvovirus B19, influenza, CMV and Epstein-Barr virus. Some IMGT-functional V segments, including TRBV6-2 and TRBV6-3, could not be told apart with the 87-base-pair reads, so those segments were excluded. Strong co-occurrence of HLA alleles, especially DR and DQ, made assigning TCR associations to individual alleles difficult. The cohort was sequenced for TCR beta chains only, and without alpha or paired-chain data the features that could be detected were limited. The authors suggested that the approach could potentially be extended to other disease states and immunological phenotypes. Linkage disequilibrium might explain the correlated functional status among segregating V segments, but an unknown experimental factor could not be ruled out. A further reported finding was that TCR beta sequences accurately predicted the HLA-A and HLA-B alleles for most subjects in the first cohort. While some public TCRs were present in many individuals, most TCR sequences turned up only very rarely across donors. In a later analysis, around 17,000 TCR beta sequences were associated with specific HLA alleles at a false discovery rate of 0.05. A total of around 150 TCR beta chains were listed by the study as associated with cytomegalovirus. In vitro tests confirmed that a few of the cytomegalovirus-associated TCR beta chains recognize cytomegalovirus antigens. A later analysis found that most CMV-associated TCR beta chains appeared HLA-restricted, with HLA associations seemingly driven largely by CMV exposure. A cluster of highly shared sequence variants was judged likely to be a technical artifact of the sequencing pipeline. In both the original and validation cohorts, the classifier was reported to diagnose cytomegalovirus status with high specificity and sensitivity. A later analysis found that HLA-associated TCR beta chains were more clonally expanded and had lower generation probabilities than equally common non-associated chains. Because some donors lacked HLA typing at each locus, the association tests relied only on the typed subset. The only immune exposure information available for the cohort was CMV serostatus. A later analysis found that TCR association rates varied across HLA loci, with DRB1 alleles showing the most associated TCRs and HLA-C alleles the fewest. Because counts were too low, fewer than 20 rarely observed V segments, including chromosome 9 orphons, were excluded from the earlier analysis of under 650 of the donors. In an earlier analysis of around 600 of the donors, most TCR beta V segments appeared in productive rearrangements about 90% or about 30% of the time, broadly matching IMGT annotations. Roughly uniform sequencing depth across donors was assumed in presence/absence analyses, although this assumption may not hold. A later genetic analysis reported fewer N-insertions in productive TCRs among donors in an Asian-associated ancestry cluster than the roughly 700-donor mean. An association between a missense DCLRE1C variant and V-gene and J-gene trimming of TCR beta chains was found in a later genetic analysis and replicated in an independent cohort.

The cohort comprised some 680 healthy bone marrow donors. At the time of sampling, every cohort member was nominally healthy, though immune exposures that went unrecorded were likely present. The donor tested CMV seropositive and was one of the 289 seropositive cohort members. A peripheral blood sample was collected from each donor, and TCR beta sequencing was performed on peripheral blood mononuclear cells. Genomic DNA was extracted from the blood cell samples with the Qiagen DNeasy Blood Extraction Kit. Taken from the germline V gene (reference sequence), the CDR1 and CDR2 loops are GTSNPN and SVGIG. The CDR3 contains 17 residues, cysteine and phenylalanine counted. The only DNA kept is the CDR3, 51 bases in frame from the first base. Deletion took 2 bases off V and 0 bases off J, with a span of 17 bases between the germline ends. A note on this clone: The target of this receptor is not known. No much larger clone is present one base from it, and per-base qualities are unavailable.

Receptors were amplified or captured by the immunoSEQ multiplex PCR assay. For the multiplex PCR, a mixture combining 60 forward primers for TCR Vbeta segments and 13 reverse primers for TCR Jbeta segments was used. A multiplex PCR assay on genomic DNA amplified the CDR3 region of rearranged TCR beta genes. The Illumina HiSeq System was used to sequence the amplified TCR beta libraries as 87-base-pair reads. The original methods were these. A later analysis tallied roughly 76 million unique TCR beta chains across the 700 or so repertoires, and approximately 12 million of those chains were shared by two or more donors. Raw reads were error-corrected and collapsed into unique sequences by a nearest-neighbor algorithm in which closely related sequences were merged to remove PCR and sequencing errors. Alignment of CDR3 sequences to IMGT reference sequences was used to assign V, D and J gene segments. For a sequence to be retained, a match of at least six nucleotides to both a V gene segment and a J gene segment was required. A rearrangement was called productive if the CDR3 had no stop codons and remained in frame with V and J, and every other rearrangement was called non-productive. Following IMGT convention, CDR3 was defined as the stretch from the second conserved V-encoded cysteine to the conserved J-encoded phenylalanine. In an earlier analysis of around 540 of the donors, sequences lacking an unambiguous match to a single V gene segment were excluded. In an earlier analysis of approximately 560 of the donors, a V segment was called functional when productive rearrangements were above 56.7%, and segregating when the standard deviation between donors exceeded 5%. A statistical classification framework was built to diagnose cytomegalovirus status from the catalog of TCR beta chain sequences. V and J gene assignment, in a later analysis, came from comparing TCR nucleotide sequences with IMGT/GENE-DB human TR gene sequences. A later analysis assigned CDR3 sequences and most-parsimonious VDJ recombination scenarios with the TCRdist pipeline. A later analysis defined each TCR beta chain by its CDR3 amino acid sequence plus V-gene family, and excluded reads lacking a unique V-gene family. As a way to deal with suspected cross-contamination and a sequencing artifact, a later analysis dropped over 550 nucleotide sequences that were highly shared and had low generation probability. In a later analysis, a clonal expansion index was calculated for each public chain from normalized within-repertoire ranks of inferred template counts. In a later analysis, generation probabilities were computed with a VDJ recombination model fitted to out-of-frame rearrangements, and the resulting probabilities were checked against IGoR. In a later analysis, TCR-TCR, TCR-HLA and TCR-CMV co-occurrence was scored with hypergeometric tests, and a repertoire-size bias correction was applied to TCR pairs. To estimate false discovery rates, a later analysis permuted the HLA or CMV assignments 20 times. A later analysis grouped co-occurring TCRs with DBSCAN, adding TCRdist sequence similarity when clustering within HLA-allele-positive subsets. Repertoires with fewer than 30,000 or more than 120,000 public chains were left out of co-occurrence clustering, as were about 5 repertoires with anomalous nucleotide sharing. This immuneACCESS table, as held by TCRdb, lists in-frame sequences with V and J called but not all clones. Of the missing ones, under half trace to an unresolved V gene in checked studies; the others have no known cause. V and J calls and clone size come straight from that table; D and trimming were deduced from the DNA. Within this sample are approximately 110,000 clones, with around 82% of them counted one time only. 5% to 6% of the sample is held by the ten biggest clonotypes.

The rearrangement combines TRBV30 with TRBJ1-5; matching of 6 bases hints at TRBD1 as the D gene. Sequencing was performed on PBMCs. The receptor comes from a woman aged 25 to 39 in good health and CMV-seropositive. The sequenced DNA: TGTGCCTGGAGTCGATTTTTTGGGGACAATAGCAATCAGCCCCAGCATTTT. Its protein reads: CAWSRFFGDNSNQPQHF.